These 15 T cell receptor beta chains came from one sample sequenced in a study of blood T cell repertoires in COVID-19. Clones were read by immunoSEQ multiplex PCR, and TCRdb kept only the in-frame ones, dropping some. The sample contains 63,000 or so clones, nearly 90% of which appear only once. The material sequenced was peripheral blood. Source of these receptors: a man aged 55 to 70 with acute or convalescent COVID-19.

The gene calls are TRBV5-1 and TRBJ1-5; 7 bases align to TRBD1. Germline trimming cut 2 bases from V and 2 bases from J; bases unmatched to any gene: 4. Germline CDR1 and CDR2: SGHRS and YFSETQ. There are 15 residues in the CDR3. This CDR3 reads CASSFEGAGNQPQHF. The CDR3 DNA sequence: TGCGCCAGCAGCTTCGAGGGGGCTGGCAATCAGCCCCAGCATTTT.

In its sample, this clone was seen once. The V and J genes are TRBV11-2 and TRBJ2-7; D call uncertain. Trimming took off 2 bases at V and 0 bases at J, with 8 bases between the two ends. CDR1 and CDR2 (germline): SGHAT, FQNNGV. The CDR3 sequence is 14 residues long. The CDR3 bases are TGTGCCAGCAGCTTAACACCCAGCTCCTACGAGCAGTACTTC. Translated: CASSLTPSSYEQYF.

V gene TRBV9 combines with J gene TRBJ1-4, with D perhaps matching TRBD1 (5 bases). The germline V gene encodes CDR1 SGDLS and CDR2 YYNGEE. V shed 0 bases and J shed 4 bases, with 10 bases lying between them. This CDR3 has 15 amino acids. The CDR3 DNA reads TGTGCCAGCAGCGTAGGCAGGGACTATAATGAAAAACTGTTTTTT. Translation gives CASSVGRDYNEKLFF.

The chain combines TRBV18 with TRBJ1-2; 7 bases match TRBD1. V lost 0 bases to trimming and J lost 11 bases; unmatched junction nucleotides: 9. CDR1 and CDR2 (germline): KGHSH, LQKENI. This CDR3 is 14 amino acids long. DNA of the CDR3: TGTGCCAGCTCACCACCAGGGCAGGGGGTTCGGTACACCTTC. This codes for CASSPPGQGVRYTF. Together with reference TRBV18 and TRBJ1-2, the CDR3 gives the full variable domain: NAGVMQNPRHLVRRRGQEARLRCSPMKGHSHVYWYRQLPEEGLKFMVYLQKENIIDESGMPKERFSAEFPKEGPSILRIQQVVRGDSAAYFCASSPPGQGVRYTFGSGTRLTVV.

The DNA of the CDR3 is TGTGCCAGCAGTTACTCGACAGGAGACAATCAGCCCCAGCATTTT. It yields the protein CASSYSTGDNQPQHF. The rearrangement uses TRBV6-6 and TRBJ1-5, with D possibly TRBD1 on 6 matching bases. CDR1 is MNHNY and CDR2 is SVGAGI in the germline V gene (reference sequence). The CDR3 runs to 15 residues. V shed 0 bases and J shed 3 bases, with 9 bases lying between them.

Only a few counts were recorded for this clone. One end of the junction does not line up with germline, which may come from a read error. The gene calls are TRBV5-8 and TRBJ2-7; D is possibly TRBD1 (6 bases). The CDR3 spans 12 residues. Germline V gene lookup returns CDR1 SGHTS and CDR2 YDEGEE. CDR3 sequence reads: CASSLEGTSRHF. CDR3 sequence (DNA): TGTGCCAGCAGCTTGGAGGGGACATCGAGACACTTC.

The chain has TRBV5-1 and TRBJ1-3; D is uncertain. V shed 0 bases and J shed 0 bases, with 7 bases lying between them. Germline V CDR1 and CDR2: SGHRS, YFSETQ. There are 15 residues in the CDR3. CDR3 sequence (DNA): TGCGCCAGCAGCTTGGGTCCAGACTCTGGAAACACCATATATTTT. This gives the protein CASSLGPDSGNTIYF.

CDR3 sequence reads: CASKRSTGADTGELFF. Written as DNA, the CDR3 is TGTGCCAGCAAACGTTCGACAGGGGCGGACACCGGGGAGCTGTTTTTT. The chain uses TRBV2 and TRBJ2-2; 8 positions agree with TRBD1. The CDR3 loop spans 16 amino acids. From germline, CDR1 is SNHLY and CDR2 FYNNEI. After removal of 7 bases from V and 3 bases from J, the junction contained 10 bases not matched to a gene. The full variable domain, its missing parts supplied by reference TRBV2 and TRBJ2-2, is EPEVTQTPSHQVTQMGQEVILRCVPISNHLYFYWYRQILGQKVEFLVSFYNNEISEKSEIFDDQFSVERPDGSNFTLKIRSTKLEDSAMYFCASKRSTGADTGELFFGEGSRLTVL.

The V gene is TRBV6-6, the J gene TRBJ1-1; TRBD1 might be the D (5 bases). The CDR3 is 14 residues long. The germline V gene encodes CDR1 MNHNY and CDR2 SVGAGI (reference sequence). V was trimmed by 5 bases and J by 3 bases, leaving 13 bases between them. CDR3 nucleotides: TGTGCCAGCAGTGCAACTCAGGGTTACACTGAAGCTTTCTTT. This translates into CASSATQGYTEAFF.

V gene TRBV15 combines with J gene TRBJ1-1; possibly TRBD1 for D (5 bases). V shed 5 bases and J shed 4 bases, with 20 bases lying between them. Germline-derived CDR1 and CDR2 are LNHNV and YYDKDF (reference sequence). CDR3 size: 16 residues. CDR3 sequence reads: CATSSGAQGLATEAFF. The CDR3 nucleotides read TGTGCCACCAGCTCCGGCGCGCAGGGTCTGGCCACTGAAGCTTTCTTT.

This clone was detected once. The V and J genes are TRBV5-4 and TRBJ2-5, with 10 bases aligning to TRBD1. This CDR3 is 15 amino acids long. With 0 bases clipped from V and 5 bases from J, the junction kept 4 bases outside the gene matches. Germline CDR1 and CDR2: SGHNT and YYREEE (reference sequence). CDR3 DNA: TGTGCCAGCAGCTTGGGAGACAGGGGGCTGGAGACCCAGTACTTC. Its protein is CASSLGDRGLETQYF.

The chain uses TRBV2 and TRBJ1-4; possibly TRBD1 for D (5 bases). CDR1 is SNHLY and CDR2 is FYNNEI in the germline V gene. Trimming took off 5 bases at V and 7 bases at J, with 11 bases between the two ends. There are 13 residues in the CDR3. CDR3 protein: CASSRDGGEKLFF. In DNA, the CDR3 is TGTGCCAGCAGTCGGGACGGGGGTGAAAAACTGTTTTTT.

V gene TRBV5-5 combines with J gene TRBJ1-6, with no clear D. CDR1 is SGHKS and CDR2 is YYEKEE in the germline V gene (reference sequence). V lost 2 bases and J 8 bases, leaving 8 bases between the germline ends. This CDR3 has 13 amino acids. This CDR3 is CASSFLQYSPLHF. In DNA form, the CDR3 reads TGTGCCAGCAGCTTCCTACAGTATTCACCCCTCCACTTT.

CDR3 bases: TGTGCCAGTAGTATAGACGGAGGGTGGCAGCCCCAGCATTTT. Translation: CASSIDGGWQPQHF. The chain is built from TRBV19 and TRBJ1-5; D is unclear. Trimming left V 0 bases short and J 7 bases short, with 10 bases between. The CDR3 spans 14 residues. Germline CDR1 is LNHDA and CDR2 is SQIVND (reference sequence).

The rearrangement joins TRBV7-9 to TRBJ1-5; D unclear. Deletions cut 4 bases from V and 2 bases from J, with 15 bases between. CDR1 and CDR2 (germline): SEHNR, FQNEAQ (reference sequence). CDR3 length equals 16 residues. This CDR3 reads CASSYHSGSGNQPQHF. CDR3 nucleotide sequence: TGTGCCAGCAGCTACCATTCCGGGTCAGGCAATCAGCCCCAGCATTTT.